These 21 T cell receptor beta chains came from one sample sequenced in a study of cytomegalovirus exposure and HLA in healthy donors. Vbeta (60) and Jbeta (13) primers were used in the PCR. Measured with immunoSEQ multiplex PCR; TCRdb has only the in-frame clones, and not every one. The table has approximately 150,000 clones, approximately 78% seen once. Sequencing input: PBMCs. Every receptor here comes from a woman aged 40 to 50 in good health and CMV-seropositive.

The chain is built from TRBV15 and TRBJ2-3; TRBD2 aligns across 11 bases. The CDR3 runs to 16 residues. The V gene end was trimmed by 1 base and the J gene end by 4 bases; junction bases not matched to a gene: 4. Germline CDR1 is LNHNV and CDR2 is YYDKDF (reference sequence). The CDR3 reads CATSRAQLAGADTQYF. In DNA form, the CDR3 reads TGTGCCACCAGCAGAGCCCAACTAGCGGGAGCAGATACGCAGTATTTT.

The rearrangement uses TRBV25-1 and TRBJ1-5, with D tentatively TRBD1 (5 bases). The germline CDR1 and CDR2 sequences are MGHDK and SYGVNS. The CDR3 has 14 amino acids. Trimming took 3 bases from V and 9 from J, leaving 15 bases between them. CDR3 sequence reads: CASSDSIGGGPQHF. The CDR3 DNA follows: TGTGCCAGCAGTGATTCCATCGGGGGTGGGCCCCAGCATTTT.

The V gene is TRBV9, the J gene TRBJ2-1; the match to TRBD1 covers 7 bases. V lost 4 bases and J lost 6; bases outside the gene matches: 7. Germline V CDR1 and CDR2: SGDLS, YYNGEE. This CDR3 has 14 amino acids. Written as DNA, the CDR3 is TGTGCCAGCAGCTTCCGGGACAGCTTCAATGAGCAGTTCTTC. Its translation is CASSFRDSFNEQFF.

The chain recombines TRBV4-1 with TRBJ1-2; 8 bases are shared with TRBD1. The V segment lost 5 bases and the J segment 7 bases; nucleotides outside the gene matches: 9. In germline, CDR1 is MGHRA, CDR2 YSYEKL. This CDR3 is built from 14 residues. CDR3 amino acids: CASSYRQGPSGYTF. In DNA form, the CDR3 reads TGCGCCAGCAGCTATCGACAGGGGCCTAGTGGCTACACCTTC.

V and J are TRBV6-5 and TRBJ1-4; no clear D. This CDR3 contains 15 residues. V was shortened by 6 bases and J by 0 bases, with 11 bases between the two germline ends. Germline values: CDR1 MNHEY, CDR2 SVGAGI. Written as DNA, the CDR3 is TGTGCCAGCAGGCCCTCCGGTGCAACTAATGAAAAACTGTTTTTT. It codes for CASRPSGATNEKLFF.

CDR3 sequence: CASSSAPPEYGYTF. The CDR3 bases are TGCGCCAGCAGCTCCGCCCCGCCGGAGTATGGCTACACCTTC. The V gene is TRBV5-1, the J gene TRBJ1-2; D is ambiguous. Per the germline V gene, CDR1 is SGHRS and CDR2 is YFSETQ. The V end was cut by 3 bases, the J end by 5 bases, with 14 bases between. This CDR3 has 14 residues.

The chain is built from TRBV2 and TRBJ1-2; D is ambiguous. The CDR3 loop spans 17 amino acids. Trimming stripped 2 bases from V and 6 bases from J, with 22 bases between. CDR1 is SNHLY, CDR2 FYNNEI, per germline. The CDR3 loop reads CASSESPGQSIVHGYTF. The DNA for the CDR3 is TGTGCCAGCAGTGAATCGCCTGGGCAGAGTATAGTACATGGCTACACCTTC.

The chain carries TRBV5-1 and TRBJ1-1; 8 bases align to TRBD1. CDR1 and CDR2 from the germline V gene are SGHRS and YFSETQ. The CDR3 has 15 residues. The trim removed 4 bases at V and 6 bases at J, leaving 11 bases unmatched. CDR3 amino acids: CASSQNGQGGSEAFF. For the CDR3, the DNA is TGCGCCAGCAGCCAAAATGGACAGGGAGGTTCTGAAGCTTTCTTT. The variable domain in full, with the rest retrieved from reference TRBV5-1 and TRBJ1-1, is KAGVTQTPRYLIKTRGQQVTLSCSPISGHRSVSWYQQTPGQGLQFLFEYFSETQRNKGNFPGRFSGRQFSNSRSEMNVSTLELGDSALYLCASSQNGQGGSEAFFGQGTRLTVV.

This clone was picked up a small number of times. A junction boundary mismatches the germline segment, possibly from a read error. The chain uses TRBV7-9 and TRBJ1-1; D call uncertain. There are 12 residues in the CDR3. The germline gives CDR1 SEHNR, CDR2 FQNEAQ (reference sequence). The chain's CDR3 is CSSSHRNTEAFF. The CDR3 nucleotides read TGTTCCAGCAGTCATAGGAACACTGAAGCTTTCTTT.

This clone was found once. The gene calls are TRBV11-2 and TRBJ2-3; no firm D call. Trimming shortened V by 6 bases and J by 0 bases, and 4 bases separated the two germline ends. CDR3 length: 12 residues. The germline gives CDR1 SGHAT, CDR2 FQNNGV. The chain's CDR3 is CASSPSTDTQYF. Written as DNA, the CDR3 is TGTGCCAGCAGTCCTAGCACAGATACGCAGTATTTT.

The rearrangement joins TRBV14 to TRBJ1-2, with 9 bases fitting TRBD1. The CDR3 has 12 residues. Germline loops: CDR1 SGHDN, CDR2 FVKESK. The V segment lost 3 bases and the J segment 10 bases; nucleotides outside the gene matches: 3. The DNA of the CDR3 is TGTGCCAGCAGCCAGAGGACAGGGGCCTACACCTTC. Amino acid sequence: CASSQRTGAYTF.

The chain recombines TRBV7-9 with TRBJ2-7; TRBD2 matches 8 bases. Per germline, CDR1 SEHNR and CDR2 FQNEAQ (reference sequence). CDR3 length: 13 amino acids. V gave up 5 bases and J gave up 6 bases; unmatched junction bases: 6. The CDR3 sequence: CASSPWTSPEQYF. CDR3 nucleotide sequence: TGTGCCAGCAGCCCCTGGACTAGCCCCGAGCAGTACTTC.

This chain links TRBV18 with TRBJ1-1; unclear D gene. This CDR3 contains 12 residues. Germline CDR1 KGHSH, CDR2 LQKENI. V gave up 2 bases and J gave up 7 bases, with 8 bases separating them. For the CDR3, the DNA is TGTGCCAGCTCACCAGGAACAGTTGAAGCTTTCTTT. Its translation is CASSPGTVEAFF.

This clone was seen a single time. V and J are TRBV9 and TRBJ1-1, with TRBD1 as a possible D gene (6 bases). Germline assignment: CDR1 SGDLS and CDR2 YYNGEE. CDR3 length equals 16 residues. Trimming stripped 0 bases from V and 3 bases from J, with 15 bases between. This chain's CDR3 is CASSVAGHRADTEAFF. The CDR3 nucleotides are TGTGCCAGCAGCGTAGCAGGGCACAGGGCCGACACTGAAGCTTTCTTT.

CDR3 sequence (DNA): TGTGCCAGCAGCCCAAACAATGAGCAGTTCTTC. This encodes CASSPNNEQFF. The rearrangement joins TRBV5-5 to TRBJ2-1; D is uncertain. The length of the CDR3 is 11 residues. Germline CDR1 reads SGHKS; CDR2 reads YYEKEE (reference sequence). Trimming removed 4 bases from V and 5 bases from J, with 4 bases in between.

This clone was detected only once. The rearrangement uses TRBV4-3 and TRBJ2-4; no reliable D call. V lost 0 bases, J lost 0 bases, and 3 bases lay in between. The CDR3 extends over 14 amino acids. The germline gives CDR1 LGHNA, CDR2 YSLEER. The DNA for the CDR3 is TGCGCCAGCAGCCAAGACATAGCCAAAAACATTCAGTACTTC. Translated, it gives CASSQDIAKNIQYF.

The rearrangement links TRBV29-1 to TRBJ2-7; 10 bases fit TRBD1. CDR1 is SQVTM, CDR2 ANQGSEA, per germline. V dropped 1 base and J dropped 6; count of bases not matched to a gene: 9. The CDR3 runs 15 residues. CDR3 amino acids: CSVEATRQGAGEQYF. CDR3 nucleotides: TGCAGCGTTGAAGCGACGAGACAGGGGGCGGGCGAGCAGTACTTC.

The chain couples TRBV7-9 to TRBJ2-2; D uncertain. In germline, CDR1 is SEHNR, CDR2 FQNEAQ (reference sequence). The V end lost 0 bases, the J end lost 5 bases, and 4 bases lay between the germline ends. CDR3 length equals 13 residues. The CDR3 bases are TGTGCCAGCAGCTTAGCCCTTACCGGGGAGCTGTTTTTT. Translation gives CASSLALTGELFF.

J is TRBJ2-4 and V is TRBV30; tentatively, D is TRBD2 (6 bases). Germline loops: CDR1 GTSNPN, CDR2 SVGIG (reference sequence). The CDR3 runs to 16 residues. V was trimmed by 0 bases and J by 0 bases, leaving 12 bases between them. The CDR3 DNA sequence: TGTGCCTGGAGTGTAGGAGCGGGTTTAGCCAAAAACATTCAGTACTTC. Translation gives CAWSVGAGLAKNIQYF.

The chain has TRBV7-8 and TRBJ1-4, with 9 nucleotides matching TRBD1. J lost 8 bases, V lost 3 bases, and 10 bases had no gene match. CDR3 length equals 16 residues. Per the germline V gene, CDR1 is SGHVS and CDR2 is FQNEAQ. DNA for the CDR3: TGTGCCAGCAGCTTGAGCAGCGGACAGGGGCAAGAAAAACTGTTTTTT. Translating gives CASSLSSGQGQEKLFF.

The genes are TRBV30 and TRBJ1-2; 8 bases fit TRBD1. The V gene's germline CDR1 is GTSNPN and CDR2 SVGIG (reference sequence). The trim removed 3 bases at V and 8 bases at J, leaving 17 bases unmatched. CDR3 size: 16 residues. In DNA, the CDR3 is TGTGCCTGGAGCCCTCTTGGGACAGGTGGACTCGGGGGCTACACCTTC. This sequence encodes CAWSPLGTGGLGGYTF.